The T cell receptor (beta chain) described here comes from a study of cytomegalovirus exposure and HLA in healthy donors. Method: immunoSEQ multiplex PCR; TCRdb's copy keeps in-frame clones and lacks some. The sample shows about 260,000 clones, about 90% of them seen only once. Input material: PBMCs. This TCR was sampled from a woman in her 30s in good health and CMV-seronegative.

The CDR3 bases are TGTGCCAGCAGCTTAGAGGCAGGGCTATTCTATGGCTACACCTTC. The encoded protein is CASSLEAGLFYGYTF. The V call is TRBV7-2, the J call TRBJ1-2; D perhaps matches TRBD1 (5 bases). The CDR3 extends over 15 amino acids. Germline CDR1 and CDR2: SGHTA and FQGNSA. The V end lost 1 base, the J end lost 4 bases, and 13 bases lay between the germline ends.